These 28 T cell receptor beta chains were all obtained from the same sample, sequenced in a study of cytomegalovirus exposure and HLA in healthy donors. 13 Jbeta primers and 60 Vbeta primers were used for the PCR. The protocol was immunoSEQ multiplex PCR, while the TCRdb copy is restricted to in-frame clones and leaves out a portion. The data contain over 85,000 clones, about 80% of them seen just once; the ten biggest clones take up 2% to 2.5%. Sequencing input: PBMCs. The receptor set was obtained from a man aged 40-49 years in good health and CMV-seronegative.

As DNA, the CDR3 is TGTGCCAGCAGCTTGAACAGGGTCGCCTACGAGCAGTACTTC. This encodes CASSLNRVAYEQYF. The chain links TRBV11-2 to TRBJ2-7; weak D call: TRBD1 (6 bases). Germline CDR1 and CDR2: SGHAT and FQNNGV. The CDR3 loop spans 14 amino acids. The V end lost 3 bases, the J end lost 2 bases, and 11 bases lay between the germline ends.

This clone has a single count. The rearrangement uses TRBV30 and TRBJ2-1; D is ambiguous. Trimming cost V 1 base and J 0 bases, with 10 bases left between them. CDR3 length: 15 amino acids. Germline CDR1 reads GTSNPN; CDR2 reads SVGIG (reference sequence). The CDR3 here is CAWSGSRRSYNEQFF. CDR3 DNA sequence: TGTGCCTGGAGTGGTAGCAGACGCTCCTACAATGAGCAGTTCTTC. Drawing the rest from reference TRBV30 and TRBJ2-1, the complete variable domain is SQTIHQWPATLVQPVGSPLSLECTVEGTSNPNLYWYRQAAGRGLQLLFYSVGIGQISSEVPQNLSASRPQDRQFILSSKKLLLSDSGFYLCAWSGSRRSYNEQFFGPGTRLTVL.

The gene calls are TRBV27 and TRBJ2-7; 8 positions agree with TRBD2. Germline CDR1 is MNHEY and CDR2 is SMNVEV (reference sequence). J was trimmed by 6 bases and V by 7 bases; bases with no gene match: 14. This CDR3 contains 15 residues. This CDR3 is CASTLDGGGRSEQYF. CDR3 sequence (DNA): TGTGCCAGCACCCTCGACGGGGGGGGGAGGTCCGAGCAGTACTTC.

V is TRBV11-3 and J is TRBJ2-2, with D unclear. V lost 4 bases and J 0 bases, leaving 9 bases between the germline ends. Per germline, CDR1 SGHNT and CDR2 YENEEA. The CDR3 is 15 amino acids. The CDR3 nucleotides are TGTGCCAGCAGCTCCACGGGTGCGAACACCGGGGAGCTGTTTTTT. As protein: CASSSTGANTGELFF.

V usage is TRBV7-9 and J usage is TRBJ1-2; the D is unclear. Trimming stripped 2 bases from V and 8 bases from J, with 24 bases between. The CDR3 covers 17 residues. Germline assignment: CDR1 SEHNR and CDR2 FQNEAQ (reference sequence). The CDR3 region is CASSLPLRGFESYGYTF. The CDR3 region has the DNA TGTGCCAGCAGCTTACCTTTACGAGGGTTTGAGAGTTACGGCTACACCTTC.

This chain uses TRBV28 with TRBJ1-1, with 8 bases lining up with TRBD1. Unmatched junction bases numbered 9, after V lost 8 bases and J lost 4 bases. There are 14 residues in the CDR3. The germline CDR1 and CDR2 sequences are MDHEN and SYDVKM. CDR3 in amino acids: CASGQDREATEAFF. The CDR3, as DNA: TGTGCCAGCGGTCAGGACAGGGAGGCCACTGAAGCTTTCTTT.

The chain employs TRBV4-3 and TRBJ2-5, with 12 bases identical to TRBD2. The CDR3 is made up of 17 amino acids. Unmatched junction bases numbered 7, after V lost 0 bases and J lost 5 bases. CDR1 LGHNA and CDR2 YSLEER come from the germline V gene. CDR3 nucleotides: TGCGCCAGCAGCCAAGAAATCCCTAGCGGGGGGGAGGAGACCCAGTACTTC. This encodes CASSQEIPSGGEETQYF.

The chain joins TRBV7-7 to TRBJ1-2; TRBD1 matches at 8 bases. Germline assignment: CDR1 SSHAT and CDR2 FNYEAQ (reference sequence). V dropped 6 bases and J dropped 8; count of bases not matched to a gene: 11. The CDR3 runs 14 residues. CDR3 amino acids: CASSYHRGEGGYTF. In DNA, the CDR3 is TGTGCCAGCAGTTATCACAGGGGGGAAGGCGGCTACACCTTC.

The chain links TRBV7-2 to TRBJ2-7; D is ambiguous. The CDR3 is made up of 18 amino acids. Trimming stripped 1 base from V and 0 bases from J, with 19 bases between. CDR1 and CDR2 (germline): SGHTA, FQGNSA. CDR3 sequence (DNA): TGTGCCAGCAGCTTAGGACCGACGACGCGTAGGAGCTCCTACGAGCAGTACTTC. It specifies CASSLGPTTRRSSYEQYF.

This rearrangement joins TRBV30 to TRBJ2-7; 8 bases line up with TRBD1. Germline CDR1 GTSNPN, CDR2 SVGIG (reference sequence). The V gene end was trimmed by 3 bases and the J gene end by 2 bases; junction bases not matched to a gene: 3. CDR3 length: 13 residues. This CDR3 is CAWSGQGAYEQYF. The CDR3, as DNA: TGTGCCTGGAGCGGACAGGGCGCCTACGAGCAGTACTTC.

J is TRBJ2-3 and V is TRBV5-5, with a possible D match to TRBD1 (5 bases). V shed 4 bases and J shed 7 bases, with 10 bases lying between them. Germline CDR1 reads SGHKS; CDR2 reads YYEKEE (reference sequence). The CDR3 is 12 amino acids. The CDR3 nucleotides read TGTGCCAGCAGCATAGGGGATAATACGCAGTATTTT. Its translation: CASSIGDNTQYF. Variable domain in full (rest from reference TRBV5-5 and TRBJ2-3): DAGVTQSPTHLIKTRGQQVTLRCSPISGHKSVSWYQQVLGQGPQFIFQYYEKEERGRGNFPDRFSARQFPNYSSELNVNALLLGDSALYLCASSIGDNTQYFGPGTRLTVL.

The V and J genes are TRBV4-1 and TRBJ1-2; D is unresolved. The CDR3 spans 13 residues. CDR1 is MGHRA and CDR2 is YSYEKL in the germline V gene. V was pared by 8 bases and J by 5 bases, with 15 bases between. CDR3 nucleotides: TGCGCCAGCGGGGAAAAAGAGGGTTATGGCTACACCTTC. It specifies CASGEKEGYGYTF.

The rearrangement uses TRBV2 and TRBJ1-1; D unresolved. The CDR3 has 13 residues. CDR1 is SNHLY and CDR2 is FYNNEI in the germline V gene. V lost 4 bases and J lost 4, with 10 bases in between. In DNA, the CDR3 is TGTGCCAGCAGTGTTAGGCGGAGCACTGAAGCTTTCTTT. Protein product: CASSVRRSTEAFF. Together with reference TRBV2 and TRBJ1-1, the CDR3 gives the full variable domain: EPEVTQTPSHQVTQMGQEVILRCVPISNHLYFYWYRQILGQKVEFLVSFYNNEISEKSEIFDDQFSVERPDGSNFTLKIRSTKLEDSAMYFCASSVRRSTEAFFGQGTRLTVV.

The chain has TRBV4-3 and TRBJ1-1, with TRBD1 identical over 7 bases. The germline CDR1 and CDR2 sequences are LGHNA and YSLEER. CDR3 length equals 15 residues. The junction had 3 bases not matched to a gene; V was cut back by 0 bases and J by 2 bases. The CDR3 loop reads CASSQDQGGNTEAFF. CDR3 nucleotides: TGCGCCAGCAGCCAAGATCAAGGGGGCAACACTGAAGCTTTCTTT.

The V call is TRBV19, the J call TRBJ2-7; 9 bases fit TRBD1. This CDR3 contains 15 residues. CDR1 is LNHDA, CDR2 SQIVND, per germline (reference sequence). V was pared by 4 bases and J by 3 bases, with 7 bases of the junction left unmatched. The DNA of the CDR3 is TGTGCCAGTAGTACCCAATCGACAGGGGGCTACGAGCAGTACTTC. As protein: CASSTQSTGGYEQYF.

Only one count was recorded for this clone. The J gene is TRBJ2-6, the V gene TRBV5-1, with D maybe TRBD1 (6 bases). Per germline, CDR1 SGHRS and CDR2 YFSETQ. V gave up 0 bases and J gave up 0 bases, with 10 bases separating them. This CDR3 is built from 17 residues. In DNA, the CDR3 is TGCGCCAGCAGCTTGGCTGGACAGCGCTCTGGGGCCAACGTCCTGACTTTC. This encodes CASSLAGQRSGANVLTF.

The genes are TRBV7-2 and TRBJ1-2; D may be TRBD1 (6 bases). CDR3 size: 18 residues. The V and J ends lost 4 bases and 0 bases respectively, with 21 bases between them. Germline CDR1 SGHTA, CDR2 FQGNSA. CDR3 region: CASSSQPGHPQANYGYTF. The CDR3 region has the DNA TGTGCCAGCAGCTCCCAACCGGGACATCCTCAAGCTAACTATGGCTACACCTTC.

The chain employs TRBV18 and TRBJ2-7; D not certain. Trimming took 4 bases from V and 0 from J, leaving 10 bases between them. Germline CDR1 is KGHSH and CDR2 is LQKENI. The CDR3 covers 14 residues. CDR3 residues: CASSRETVSYEQYF. The CDR3, as DNA: TGTGCCAGCTCACGAGAAACAGTCTCCTACGAGCAGTACTTC. The full variable domain, completed using reference TRBV18 and TRBJ2-7, is NAGVMQNPRHLVRRRGQEARLRCSPMKGHSHVYWYRQLPEEGLKFMVYLQKENIIDESGMPKERFSAEFPKEGPSILRIQQVVRGDSAAYFCASSRETVSYEQYFGPGTRLTVT.

The J gene is TRBJ1-6, the V gene TRBV10-2; TRBD1 aligns across 7 bases. Germline V gene data show CDR1 as WSHSY and CDR2 as SAAADI. Trimming at V came to 4 bases and at J to 7 bases, leaving 4 bases not matched to a gene. This CDR3 has 14 residues. The CDR3 loop reads CASSGQGDNSPLHF. Written as DNA, the CDR3 is TGCGCCAGCAGTGGGCAGGGGGACAATTCACCCCTCCACTTT.

The gene calls are TRBV5-1 and TRBJ1-4; perhaps TRBD1 as D (6 bases). The CDR3 contains 20 residues. Germline V gene lookup returns CDR1 SGHRS and CDR2 YFSETQ. V gave up 0 bases and J gave up 2 bases, with 23 bases separating them. The CDR3 here is CASSLETDPGRGATNEKLFF. DNA of the CDR3: TGCGCCAGCAGCTTGGAAACCGACCCGGGACGGGGGGCGACTAATGAAAAACTGTTTTTT.

V usage is TRBV19 and J usage is TRBJ1-5, with D perhaps matching TRBD1 (6 bases). Trimming shortened V by 5 bases and J by 2 bases, and 13 bases separated the two germline ends. The CDR3 sequence is 15 residues long. CDR1 and CDR2 from the germline V gene are LNHDA and SQIVND (reference sequence). The CDR3 coding sequence is TGTGCCAGTAGTGCCGACAGGACCCGCAATCAGCCCCAGCATTTT. It encodes CASSADRTRNQPQHF.

This clone was counted between two and nine times. The chain uses TRBV5-4 and TRBJ2-7; 7 bases agree with TRBD1. Germline CDR1 reads SGHNT; CDR2 reads YYREEE (reference sequence). V was clipped by 5 bases and J by 5 bases; unmatched bases: 7. There are 13 residues in the CDR3. Here the CDR3 reads CASSLTGSDEQYF. CDR3 nucleotides: TGTGCCAGCAGTCTGACAGGGTCCGACGAGCAGTACTTC.

This chain connects TRBV29-1 to TRBJ1-1; tentative D call: TRBD1 (5 bases). Per the germline V gene, CDR1 is SQVTM and CDR2 is ANQGSEA. CDR3 size: 13 residues. V lost 4 bases, J lost 0 bases, and 9 bases lay in between. CDR3: CSVGQGLNTEAFF. The CDR3 bases are TGCAGCGTTGGGCAGGGCCTGAACACTGAAGCTTTCTTT.

V and J are TRBV5-4 and TRBJ1-6; 7 nucleotides match TRBD1. The CDR3 length is 15 residues. Germline CDR1 reads SGHNT; CDR2 reads YYREEE (reference sequence). V was clipped by 5 bases and J by 8 bases; unmatched bases: 10. CDR3 sequence reads: CASRRSQGEDSPLHF. CDR3 DNA sequence: TGTGCCAGCAGGCGTAGTCAGGGGGAGGATTCACCCCTCCACTTT.

This chain joins TRBV4-1 and TRBJ2-6; 7 positions match TRBD1. Germline V gene sequence: CDR1 MGHRA, CDR2 YSYEKL. The CDR3 length is 17 residues. V dropped 4 bases and J dropped 2; count of bases not matched to a gene: 8. Here the CDR3 DNA reads TGCGCCAGCAGCCGGAATTACAGGGGAACTGGGGCCAACGTCCTGACTTTC. Translated: CASSRNYRGTGANVLTF.

The chain joins TRBV7-2 to TRBJ1-4; D possibly corresponds to TRBD1 (5 bases). V gave up 4 bases and J gave up 0 bases, with 9 bases separating them. This CDR3 region has 15 residues. Germline CDR1 reads SGHTA; CDR2 reads FQGNSA. The CDR3 DNA sequence: TGTGCCAGCAGCTCCCGACAGACAACTAATGAAAAACTGTTTTTT. Its protein is CASSSRQTTNEKLFF.

V and J are TRBV14 and TRBJ1-2; D unclear. With 4 bases removed from V and 8 bases from J, the gap between germline ends came to 14 bases. The CDR3 totals 13 residues. CDR1 SGHDN and CDR2 FVKESK come from the germline V gene. The CDR3 sequence: CASSPLAGRGYTF. CDR3 DNA sequence: TGTGCCAGCAGCCCTCTGGCAGGCCGAGGCTACACCTTC.

This clone was seen only a few times. This chain uses TRBV14 with TRBJ2-5; D ambiguous. The V gene lost 3 bases and the J gene lost 7 bases, with 12 bases spanning the gap. Germline V gene lookup returns CDR1 SGHDN and CDR2 FVKESK. The CDR3 is made up of 13 amino acids. Here the CDR3 DNA reads TGTGCCAGCAGCCAGCCTACCCGTGGGACCCAGTACTTC. Its protein is CASSQPTRGTQYF.